The source of this T cell receptor (beta chain) is a study of blood T cell repertoires in COVID-19 (dated by TCRdb to 2019 to 2021). A note on the overall study: Samples covering the acute and convalescent phases of COVID-19 were provided by collaborators in the United States, Italy and Spain. The material from the prospective study consisted of cDNA or gDNA derived from T cells, B-cell-depleted T cells, or PBMCs. Subjects who had been exposed to COVID-19, were actively infected with it, or had recovered from it provided the deeply sampled blood TCRbeta repertoires that made up the dataset. The repertoires were made available in a free public database intended to serve as a resource for research on the immune response to SARS-CoV-2. The samples were drawn from two sources: the first 160 participants of the ongoing ImmuneRACE study, and over 1,000 subjects contributed by 6 global collaborators. A de-identified subject ID, COVID-19 status, age in years and sex were almost always included in the sample metadata. HLA class I and class II types, where available, came from metadata supplied by the sample provider rather than from assay-based typing. The full study reports these points: How much clinical and demographic metadata was included differed by source and by participant, and the metadata was provided uncurated.

Reading the germline V gene gives CDR1 SGHDN and CDR2 FVKESK. V is shortened by 3 bases, J by 2 bases, and the region joining them spans 11 bases. The CDR3 measures 15 amino acids from cysteine to phenylalanine. Kept here is only the CDR3 DNA, which spans 45 bases and is read in frame from base 1. Worth noting for this clone: The target of this receptor is not known. Base quality data are lacking; no much larger clone is found one base away.

One collaborating source in Seattle enrolled patients during active infection and followed them longitudinally through the course of disease. Collaborating institutions collected whole blood in K2EDTA tubes following their own protocols. For TCRbeta analysis, collaborators shipped samples in one of three forms: frozen whole blood, isolated PBMCs, or DNA extracted from either of those sample types. TCRbeta CDR3 regions were amplified from genomic DNA by means of the immunoSEQ Assay, a bias-controlled multiplex PCR. Under the source paper's analysis protocol: Within the assay, amplification of reference gene primers was used to estimate how many nucleated cells each sample contained. To quantify the absolute abundance of each unique TCRbeta CDR3 rearrangement, sequence reads were collapsed and filtered. For each sample, productive Simpson clonality was calculated by taking the square root of Simpson's diversity index across productive rearrangements. The table was pulled from immuneACCESS by TCRdb, which kept in-frame rearrangements only. Such tables lose some clones; where checked, under half of the loss comes from unresolved V genes, and the rest has no known cause. Clone size and the V and J calls come from that table; the DNA yielded D and trimming. This sample is represented by fewer than 30,000 clones; 80% to 90% of them were singletons. Around 26% of the sample lies in the top ten.

The rearrangement combines TRBV14 with TRBJ1-3; TRBD1 is perhaps the D gene, given 5 matching bases. The sample consisted of peripheral blood. The TCR sequence derives from an elderly woman with COVID-19, enrolled during active disease. The encoded CDR3 is CASSHGTGPGNTIYF. The nucleotides are TGTGCCAGCAGCCACGGAACAGGTCCTGGAAACACCATATATTTT.